This T cell receptor beta chain was captured by sequencing in a study of T-cell memory formation after mild COVID-19. TCRalpha and TCRbeta libraries used 5'RACE with constant-segment primers and UMIs. TCRdb called the 5' RACE reads again in MiXCR, with one record for every CDR3 protein. The sample carries 150,000 to 200,000 distinct CDR3 sequences, around 10% recorded once. Regarding the study as a whole: Mainly in CM and EM were contracting CD4+ clones; CD8+ were in EMRA. Confirmation was lacking for SARS-CoV-2 specificity of second-wave clones that peaked on day 37.

A word on this clonotype: Its matching antigen is unknown.

This CDR3 has 14 residues. Germline V gene data show CDR1 as SQVTM and CDR2 as ANQGSEA. Trimming cost V 4 bases and J 5 bases, with 16 bases left between them. Sequences were obtained from PBMCs or a T cell subset sorted from them (not recorded which). The TCR originated in a young man who had mild COVID-19 (a few samples of this study predate the infection). Cell type and time point are not known. J is TRBJ2-3 and V is TRBV29-1; D might be TRBD2 (6 bases). CDR3 bases: TGCAGCGTTGCCGGCGGGGTGGCCGTAGATACGCAGTATTTT. Protein sequence: CSVAGGVAVDTQYF.